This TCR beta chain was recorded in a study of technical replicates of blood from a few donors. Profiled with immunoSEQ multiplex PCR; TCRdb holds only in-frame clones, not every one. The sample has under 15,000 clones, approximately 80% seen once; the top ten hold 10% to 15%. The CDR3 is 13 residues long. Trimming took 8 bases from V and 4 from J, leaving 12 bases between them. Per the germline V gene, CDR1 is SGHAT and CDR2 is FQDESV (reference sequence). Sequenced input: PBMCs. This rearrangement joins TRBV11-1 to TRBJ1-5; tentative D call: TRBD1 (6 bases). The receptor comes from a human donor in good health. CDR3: CASARGWNQPQHF. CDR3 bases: TGTGCCAGCGCAAGGGGGTGGAATCAGCCCCAGCATTTT.